This T cell receptor (beta chain) stems from a study of blood T cells in healthy people across ages. Notes on the study in general: Using unsorted PBMCs precluded a conclusive naive versus antigen-experienced comparison.

Caucasian individuals from Russia who were healthy and aged about 6 to 95 acted as donors. Primers used in a second PCR of about 6 to 11 cycles were a sample-barcoded 5' primer and a J-beta primer mix. TCRdb used MiXCR to reprocess the 5' RACE reads, holding one entry per CDR3 protein. Among around 990,000 distinct CDR3 sequences listed, around 27% were seen once. Only a few counts were recorded for this clonotype. The antigen is undetermined. The germline gives CDR1 LGHDT, CDR2 YNNKEL (reference sequence). V lost 4 bases and J 9 bases, leaving 7 bases between the germline ends. The CDR3 contains 11 residues. These same data were also listed under a study on T cells of mothers and their children. Per that study: According to the study, all extracted RNA entered cDNA synthesis at approximately 1.5 ug per 15 ul. Maternal samples each gave over 8 million TCR beta CDR3 reads, and child samples roughly 3 million each.

The rearrangement uses TRBV3-1 and TRBJ2-4; D remains ambiguous. This receptor was taken from a girl aged 2 to 9 in good health. Sequencing was carried out using blood. The CDR3 nucleotides read TGTGCCAGCAGCCCCCTAGGCATTCAGTACTTC. It is translated as CASSPLGIQYF.